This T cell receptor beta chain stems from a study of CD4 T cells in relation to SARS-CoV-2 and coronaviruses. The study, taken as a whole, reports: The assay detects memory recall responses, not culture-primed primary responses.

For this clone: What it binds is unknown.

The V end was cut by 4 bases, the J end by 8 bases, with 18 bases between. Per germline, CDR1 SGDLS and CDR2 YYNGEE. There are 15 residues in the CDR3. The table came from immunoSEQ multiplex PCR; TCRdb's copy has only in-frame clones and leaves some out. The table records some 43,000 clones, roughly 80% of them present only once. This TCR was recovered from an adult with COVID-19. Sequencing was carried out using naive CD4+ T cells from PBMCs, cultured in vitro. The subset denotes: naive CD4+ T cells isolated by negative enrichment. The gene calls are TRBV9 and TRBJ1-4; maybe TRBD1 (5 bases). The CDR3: CASSKLDSVSEKLFF. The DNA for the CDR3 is TGTGCCAGCAGCAAGCTAGACAGTGTTTCCGAAAAACTGTTTTTT.